This T cell receptor (beta chain) was recovered during a study of cytomegalovirus exposure and HLA in healthy donors. Notes on this clone: What it recognizes is unknown.

Study outcomes and limitations: With high specificity and sensitivity, the classifier reportedly diagnosed cytomegalovirus status. Likely technical artifact: a cluster of highly shared sequence variants. Roughly uniform depth of sequencing across donors was assumed in presence/absence analyses. Prior analysis indicated that the majority of TCR beta V segments exhibited productivity approximately 87% or approximately 30% of the time.

The primer mix had 60 Vbeta and 13 Jbeta primers. Only in-frame clones appear in the TCRdb table, and some are missing; sequencing was by immunoSEQ multiplex PCR. The data show fewer than 200,000 clones, approximately 80% seen once. The origin of this receptor is a young woman in good health and CMV-seronegative. Sequences were obtained from PBMCs.

The CDR3 DNA reads as TGTGCCAGTAGTTCCCGGGTATGGACCGGGGAGCTGTTTTTT. The encoded protein is CASSSRVWTGELFF. The chain employs TRBV19 and TRBJ2-2, with unresolved D. V was pared by 5 bases and J by 5 bases, with 12 bases between. This CDR3 comprises 14 residues. Germline V lookup: CDR1 LNHDA, CDR2 SQIVND (reference sequence).